These 19 T cell receptor beta chains originate from one sample sequenced in a study of T cell repertoires in cytomegalovirus infection. These TCRs are of unknown antigen specificity. One entry per CDR3 protein, called by TCRdb with MiXCR from the reads. The sample consists of approximately 130,000 distinct CDR3 sequences, roughly a quarter of them appearing once. Sequenced: PBMCs, sequenced either directly or after in vitro stimulation (not recorded which). These receptors came from a human donor in good health (CMV status not recorded). Some clones in this sample may be carry-over from other donors' samples.

V gene TRBV19 combines with J gene TRBJ1-5; 9 bases are shared with TRBD1. CDR1 LNHDA and CDR2 SQIVND come from the germline V gene (reference sequence). The CDR3 contains 15 residues. The junction had 6 bases not matched to a gene; V was cut back by 9 bases and J by 0 bases. The CDR3 sequence is CASLDRGYSNQPQHF. CDR3 sequence (DNA): TGTGCCAGCCTGGACAGGGGTTATAGCAATCAGCCCCAGCATTTT.

V and J are TRBV7-6 and TRBJ2-1, with D possibly being TRBD2 (6 bases). The V end lost 2 bases, the J end lost 8 bases, and 19 bases lay between the germline ends. This CDR3 comprises 16 residues. From germline, CDR1 is SGHVS and CDR2 FNYEAQ. Written as DNA, the CDR3 is TGTGCCAGCAGCTTAATGGTCTTCGGGAGTGGGGATGAGCAGTTCTTC. It translates to CASSLMVFGSGDEQFF.

This clonotype was seen only a few times. The chain has TRBV28 and TRBJ2-1; D gene ambiguous. Trimming stripped 4 bases from V and 0 bases from J, with 13 bases between. The V gene's germline CDR1 is MDHEN and CDR2 SYDVKM. This CDR3 spans 16 amino acids. The CDR3: CASSSAIPSSYNEQFF. The CDR3 DNA reads TGTGCCAGCAGTTCCGCCATTCCGAGCTCCTACAATGAGCAGTTCTTC.

This clonotype came up a few times. J is TRBJ2-1 and V is TRBV30, with 10 bases that match TRBD2. Germline V gene data show CDR1 as GTSNPN and CDR2 as SVGIG (reference sequence). Losses at the gene ends were 3 bases for V and 6 bases for J; bases not matched to a gene: 8. The CDR3 spans 15 residues. Here the CDR3 DNA reads TGTGCCTGGAGGGGAGCGGGAGGGCCTTTCAATGAGCAGTTCTTC. Encoded protein: CAWRGAGGPFNEQFF.

The chain combines TRBV6-2 or TRBV6-3 with TRBJ1-2; TRBD1 is a possible D gene (5 bases). CDR3 size: 12 residues. Germline loops: CDR1 MNHEY, CDR2 SVGEGT. The germline V and J ends were trimmed by 2 bases and 6 bases, with 7 bases remaining between them. CDR3 sequence reads: CASSYDRHGYTF. The CDR3, as DNA: TGTGCCAGCAGTTACGACAGACATGGCTACACCTTC.

The gene calls are TRBV6-2 or TRBV6-3 and TRBJ2-3, with 12 nucleotides matching TRBD1. J was trimmed by 6 bases and V by 7 bases; bases with no gene match: 8. CDR1 MNHEY and CDR2 SVGEGT come from the germline V gene. The CDR3 contains 15 residues. Written as DNA, the CDR3 is TGTGCCAGCAAGGGGGACAGGGGGCGTTTTGATACGCAGTATTTT. This translates into CASKGDRGRFDTQYF.

This clonotype was counted many times. The chain joins TRBV7-2 to TRBJ2-4; 9 bases line up with TRBD1. The CDR3 spans 20 residues. The germline gives CDR1 SGHTA, CDR2 FQGNSA. Trimming took 1 base from V and 7 from J; bases not matched to a gene: 20. CDR3 residues: CASSLGGGPGQGWGENIQYF. The CDR3 coding sequence is TGTGCCAGCAGCTTAGGTGGGGGGCCGGGACAGGGTTGGGGAGAGAACATTCAGTACTTC.

The chain uses TRBV11-3 and TRBJ2-2; 10 bases are shared with TRBD2. V lost 6 bases, J lost 5 bases, and 24 bases stayed unmatched. The CDR3 contains 21 residues. Germline V gives CDR1 SGHNT, CDR2 YENEEA. The CDR3 DNA is TGTGCCAGCAGGGGGTCTTTGATCCTAGCGGGAGTCGGACGGTATACCGGGGAGCTGTTTTTT. It yields the protein CASRGSLILAGVGRYTGELFF.

This clonotype appeared many times. The chain is built from TRBV7-6 and TRBJ1-1; D is possibly TRBD1 (5 bases). CDR3 length: 13 amino acids. The V end lost 5 bases, the J end lost 2 bases, and 9 bases lay between the germline ends. Germline CDR1 is SGHVS and CDR2 is FNYEAQ. Here the CDR3 reads CASSQTANTEAFF. Here the CDR3 DNA reads TGTGCCAGCAGCCAGACAGCCAACACTGAAGCTTTCTTT.

The chain has TRBV7-2 and TRBJ1-3; D is possibly TRBD1 (5 bases). Trimming removed 1 base at V and 3 bases at J, with 16 bases between. This CDR3 comprises 17 residues. Germline V gene sequence: CDR1 SGHTA, CDR2 FQGNSA. The CDR3 sequence: CASSLGGDGGSGNTIYF. The CDR3 bases are TGTGCCAGCAGCTTAGGGGGGGACGGTGGAAGTGGAAACACCATATATTTT.

The chain combines TRBV14 with TRBJ2-1; 13 positions match TRBD2. CDR3 size: 16 residues. CDR1 and CDR2 from the germline V gene are SGHDN and FVKESK. V lost 4 bases and J lost 8; bases outside the gene matches: 8. In DNA form, the CDR3 reads TGTGCCAGCAGCCGGACTAGCGGGAGAGCCTTCGATGAGCAGTTCTTC. Encoded protein: CASSRTSGRAFDEQFF.

For this clonotype: A much larger clone lies one base from this, so it may be a read error. The gene calls are TRBV12-3 or TRBV12-4 and TRBJ1-2; 9 nucleotides agree with TRBD1. The V segment lost 2 bases and the J segment 5 bases; nucleotides outside the gene matches: 15. The CDR3 is 18 residues long. CDR3 residues: CASSLILGQGVDGYGYTF. The DNA of the CDR3 is TGTGCCAGCAGTTTAATTCTGGGACAGGGTGTCGATGGGTATGGCTACACCTTC.

V usage is TRBV23-1 and J usage is TRBJ2-7; D possibly corresponds to TRBD2 (6 bases). TRBV23-1 is marked as an open reading frame, function uncertain. This CDR3 has 14 residues. V was shortened by 2 bases and J by 5 bases, with 13 bases between the two germline ends. CDR3 bases: TGCGCCAGCAGTCAACCTTGGGGGACTCACGAGCAGTACTTC. Translated: CASSQPWGTHEQYF.

This clonotype was observed at least ten times. V usage is TRBV7-2 and J usage is TRBJ2-1; 8 bases fit TRBD2. V lost 4 bases, J lost 3 bases, and 17 bases stayed unmatched. This CDR3 is 19 amino acids long. The germline V gene encodes CDR1 SGHTA and CDR2 FQGNSA. In DNA form, the CDR3 reads TGTGCCAGCAGCTCAACTCCCCCGTTAGCGGGAAGGGACTACAATGAGCAGTTCTTC. Protein: CASSSTPPLAGRDYNEQFF.

CDR3 nucleotides: TGTGCCAGCAGTCGTCAAGGGGGTAACGGCTACACCTTC. Its translation is CASSRQGGNGYTF. The J gene is TRBJ1-2, the V gene TRBV12-3 or TRBV12-4; D is possibly TRBD1 (6 bases). V dropped 5 bases and J dropped 8 bases, with 15 bases sitting between them. CDR3 size: 13 residues.

V usage is TRBV30 and J usage is TRBJ1-1, with D unresolved. Germline CDR1 reads GTSNPN; CDR2 reads SVGIG (reference sequence). The V gene lost 1 base and the J gene lost 10 bases, with 10 bases spanning the gap. The CDR3 covers 11 residues. The CDR3 DNA reads TGTGCCTGGAGTGACCCCTGGGGAGCTTTCTTT. Its translation is CAWSDPWGAFF. The full variable domain, its missing parts supplied by reference TRBV30 and TRBJ1-1, is SQTIHQWPATLVQPVGSPLSLECTVEGTSNPNLYWYRQAAGRGLQLLFYSVGIGQISSEVPQNLSASRPQDRQFILSSKKLLLSDSGFYLCAWSDPWGAFFGQGTRLTVV.

In DNA, the CDR3 is TGTGCCAGCACCCCCGGACAGGGGGCCATAGGCAATCAGCCCCAGCATTTT. It translates to CASTPGQGAIGNQPQHF. The chain combines TRBV12-3 or TRBV12-4 with TRBJ1-5; TRBD1 aligns across 11 bases. Trimming cost V 7 bases and J 2 bases; bases outside gene matches: 10. This CDR3 has 17 residues.

The rearrangement links TRBV7-6 to TRBJ1-1; the D gene is possibly TRBD1 (5 bases). Between the trimmed V and J ends, which lost 5 bases and 1 base, there was a span of 14 bases. Germline CDR1 is SGHVS and CDR2 is FNYEAQ. CDR3 length equals 15 residues. The chain's CDR3 is CASSLTTGQNTEAFF. The DNA of the CDR3 is TGTGCCAGCAGCCTCACAACAGGACAGAACACTGAAGCTTTCTTT.

The V and J genes are TRBV11-2 and TRBJ2-5; D uncertain. This CDR3 is 14 amino acids long. The V gene lost 5 bases and the J gene lost 2 bases, with 12 bases spanning the gap. Germline CDR1 SGHAT, CDR2 FQNNGV. CDR3 region: CASSLGWAQETQYF. The CDR3 DNA follows: TGTGCCAGCAGCCTGGGGTGGGCTCAAGAGACCCAGTACTTC.